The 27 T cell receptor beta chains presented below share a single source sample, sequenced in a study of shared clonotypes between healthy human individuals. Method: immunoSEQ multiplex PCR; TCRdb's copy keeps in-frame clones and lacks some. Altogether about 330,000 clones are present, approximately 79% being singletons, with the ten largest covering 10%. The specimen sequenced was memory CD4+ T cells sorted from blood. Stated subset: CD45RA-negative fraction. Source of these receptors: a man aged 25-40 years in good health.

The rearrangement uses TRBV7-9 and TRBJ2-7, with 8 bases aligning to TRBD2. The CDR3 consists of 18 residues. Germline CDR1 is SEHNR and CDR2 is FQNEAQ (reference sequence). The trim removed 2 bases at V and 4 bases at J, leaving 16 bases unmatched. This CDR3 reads CASSLHWAGGPAVYEQYF. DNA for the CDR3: TGTGCCAGCAGCTTACATTGGGCGGGAGGCCCCGCTGTTTACGAGCAGTACTTC.

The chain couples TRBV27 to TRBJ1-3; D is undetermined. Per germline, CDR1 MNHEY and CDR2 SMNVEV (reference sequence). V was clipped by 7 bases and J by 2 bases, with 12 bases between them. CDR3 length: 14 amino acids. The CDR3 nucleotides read TGTGCCAGCACCCAGGCGGGTCCTGGAAACACCATATATTTT. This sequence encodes CASTQAGPGNTIYF.

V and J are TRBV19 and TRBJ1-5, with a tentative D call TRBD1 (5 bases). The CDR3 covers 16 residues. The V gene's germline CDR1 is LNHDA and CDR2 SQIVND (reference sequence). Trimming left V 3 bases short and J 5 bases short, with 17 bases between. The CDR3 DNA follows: TGTGCCAGTAGTATTGAGCGGGGCAGGAGCCATCAGCCCCAGCATTTT. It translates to CASSIERGRSHQPQHF.

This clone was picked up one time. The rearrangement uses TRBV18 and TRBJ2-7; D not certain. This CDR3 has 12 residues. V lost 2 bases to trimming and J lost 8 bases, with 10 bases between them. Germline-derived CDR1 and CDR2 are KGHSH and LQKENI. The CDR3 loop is CASSPGHPQQYF. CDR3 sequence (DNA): TGTGCCAGCTCACCAGGCCATCCACAGCAGTACTTC.

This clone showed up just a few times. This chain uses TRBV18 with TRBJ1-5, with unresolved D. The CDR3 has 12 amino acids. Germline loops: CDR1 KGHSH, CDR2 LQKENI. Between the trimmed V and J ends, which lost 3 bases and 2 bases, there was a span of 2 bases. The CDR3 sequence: CASSPGNQPQHF. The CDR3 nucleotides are TGTGCCAGCTCACCTGGCAATCAGCCCCAGCATTTT. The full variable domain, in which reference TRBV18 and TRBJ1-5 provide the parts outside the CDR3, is NAGVMQNPRHLVRRRGQEARLRCSPMKGHSHVYWYRQLPEEGLKFMVYLQKENIIDESGMPKERFSAEFPKEGPSILRIQQVVRGDSAAYFCASSPGNQPQHFGDGTRLSIL.

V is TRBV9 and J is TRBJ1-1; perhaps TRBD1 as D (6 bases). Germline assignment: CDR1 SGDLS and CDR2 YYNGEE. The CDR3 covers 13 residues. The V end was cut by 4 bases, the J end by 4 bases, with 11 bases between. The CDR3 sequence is CASSFTGLTEAFF. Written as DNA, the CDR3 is TGTGCCAGCAGCTTTACAGGGCTCACTGAAGCTTTCTTT.

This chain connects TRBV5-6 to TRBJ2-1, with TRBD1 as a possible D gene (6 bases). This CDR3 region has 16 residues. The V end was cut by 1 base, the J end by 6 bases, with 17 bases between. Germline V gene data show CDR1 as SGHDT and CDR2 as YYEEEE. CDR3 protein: CASSLRLPTGTNEQFF. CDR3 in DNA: TGTGCCAGCAGCTTGCGGCTTCCAACAGGGACCAATGAGCAGTTCTTC.

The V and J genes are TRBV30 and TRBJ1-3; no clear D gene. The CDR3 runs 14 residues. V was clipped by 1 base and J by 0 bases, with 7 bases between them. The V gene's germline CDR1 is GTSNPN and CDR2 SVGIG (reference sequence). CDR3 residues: CAWSAPFSGNTIYF. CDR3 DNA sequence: TGTGCCTGGAGTGCTCCCTTCTCTGGAAACACCATATATTTT.

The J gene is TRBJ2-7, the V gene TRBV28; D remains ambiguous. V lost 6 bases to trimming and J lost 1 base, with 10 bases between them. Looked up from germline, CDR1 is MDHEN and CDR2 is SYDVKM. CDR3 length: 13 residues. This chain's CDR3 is CASRKTGSYEQYF. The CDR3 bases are TGTGCCAGCAGGAAGACCGGATCCTACGAGCAGTACTTC.

The CDR3 region is CASSLSGGRYNEQFF. CDR3 in DNA: TGTGCCAGCAGCTTATCGGGAGGCCGCTACAATGAGCAGTTCTTC. The chain combines TRBV7-3 with TRBJ2-1, with 7 bases identical to TRBD2. V shed 2 bases and J 3 bases; nucleotides not matched to a gene: 4. This CDR3 has 15 amino acids. Germline V CDR1 and CDR2: SGHTA, FQGTGA.

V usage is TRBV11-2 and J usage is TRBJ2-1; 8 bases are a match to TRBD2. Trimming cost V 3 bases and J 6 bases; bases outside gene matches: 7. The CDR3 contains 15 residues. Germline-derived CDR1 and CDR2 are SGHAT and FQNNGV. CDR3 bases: TGTGCCAGCAGCTTCGTCGGACTAGCTTTCAATGAGCAGTTCTTC. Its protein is CASSFVGLAFNEQFF.

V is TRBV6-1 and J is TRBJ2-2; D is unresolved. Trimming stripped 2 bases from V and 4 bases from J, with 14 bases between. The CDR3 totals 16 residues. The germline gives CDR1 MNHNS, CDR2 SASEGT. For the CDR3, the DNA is TGTGCCAGCAGTGAAATGGTGGTAGCAACCACCGGGGAGCTGTTTTTT. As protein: CASSEMVVATTGELFF.

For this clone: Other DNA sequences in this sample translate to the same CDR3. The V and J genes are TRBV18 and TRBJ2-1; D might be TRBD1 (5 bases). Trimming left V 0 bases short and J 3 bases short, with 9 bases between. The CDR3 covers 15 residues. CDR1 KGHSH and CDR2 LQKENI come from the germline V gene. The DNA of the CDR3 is TGTGCCAGCTCACCACCGGGGCAGAACTACAATGAGCAGTTCTTC. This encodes CASSPPGQNYNEQFF. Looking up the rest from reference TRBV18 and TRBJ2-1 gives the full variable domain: NAGVMQNPRHLVRRRGQEARLRCSPMKGHSHVYWYRQLPEEGLKFMVYLQKENIIDESGMPKERFSAEFPKEGPSILRIQQVVRGDSAAYFCASSPPGQNYNEQFFGPGTRLTVL.

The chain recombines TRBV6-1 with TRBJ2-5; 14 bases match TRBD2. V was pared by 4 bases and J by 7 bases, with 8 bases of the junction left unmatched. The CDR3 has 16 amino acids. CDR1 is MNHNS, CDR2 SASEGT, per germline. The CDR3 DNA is TGTGCCAGCAGTGGCGGACTAGCGGGAGGTGGTGGGACCCAGTACTTC. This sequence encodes CASSGGLAGGGGTQYF.

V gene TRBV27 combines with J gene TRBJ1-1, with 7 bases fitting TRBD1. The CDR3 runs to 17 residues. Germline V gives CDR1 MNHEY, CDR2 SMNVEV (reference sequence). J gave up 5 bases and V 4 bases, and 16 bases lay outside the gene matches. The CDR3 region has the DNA TGTGCCAGCAGTTACTTCGGGACAGCGGGGGCGGTGACTGAAGCTTTCTTT. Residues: CASSYFGTAGAVTEAFF.

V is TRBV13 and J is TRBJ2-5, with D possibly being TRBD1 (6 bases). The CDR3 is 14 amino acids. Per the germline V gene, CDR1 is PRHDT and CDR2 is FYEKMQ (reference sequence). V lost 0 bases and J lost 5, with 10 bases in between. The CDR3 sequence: CASSLGLQGETQYF. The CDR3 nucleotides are TGTGCCAGCAGCTTAGGGCTCCAGGGGGAGACCCAGTACTTC. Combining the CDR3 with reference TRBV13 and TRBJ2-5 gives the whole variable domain AAGVIQSPRHLIKEKRETATLKCYPIPRHDTVYWYQQGPGQDPQFLISFYEKMQSDKGSIPDRFSAQQFSDYHSELNMSSLELGDSALYFCASSLGLQGETQYFGPGTRLLVL.

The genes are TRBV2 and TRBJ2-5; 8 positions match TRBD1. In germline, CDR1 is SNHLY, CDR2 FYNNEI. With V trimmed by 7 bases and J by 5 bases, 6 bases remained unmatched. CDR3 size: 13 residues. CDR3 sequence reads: CASMQGARETQYF. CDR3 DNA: TGTGCCAGCATGCAGGGGGCACGGGAGACCCAGTACTTC. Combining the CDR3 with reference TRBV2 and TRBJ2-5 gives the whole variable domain EPEVTQTPSHQVTQMGQEVILRCVPISNHLYFYWYRQILGQKVEFLVSFYNNEISEKSEIFDDQFSVERPDGSNFTLKIRSTKLEDSAMYFCASMQGARETQYFGPGTRLLVL.

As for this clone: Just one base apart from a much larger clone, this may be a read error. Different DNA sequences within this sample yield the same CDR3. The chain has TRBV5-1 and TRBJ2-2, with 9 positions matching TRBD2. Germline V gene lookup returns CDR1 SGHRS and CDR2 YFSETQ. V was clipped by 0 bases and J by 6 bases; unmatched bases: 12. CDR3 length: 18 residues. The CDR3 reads CASSLEGAAGGPSGELFF. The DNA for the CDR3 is TGCGCCAGCAGCTTGGAGGGGGCGGCGGGAGGGCCATCCGGGGAGCTGTTTTTT.

CDR3 nucleotide sequence: TGTGCCAGCTCACCATTGTGGGCTGGGGCCAACGTCCTGACTTTC. Its translation is CASSPLWAGANVLTF. V is TRBV18 and J is TRBJ2-6; no clear D. V lost 2 bases and J lost 2, with 7 bases in between. The germline CDR1 and CDR2 sequences are KGHSH and LQKENI. The CDR3 has 15 residues.

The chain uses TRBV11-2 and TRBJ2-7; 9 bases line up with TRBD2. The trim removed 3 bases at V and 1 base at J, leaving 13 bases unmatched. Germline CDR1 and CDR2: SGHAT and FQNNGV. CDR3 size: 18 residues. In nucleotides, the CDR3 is TGTGCCAGCAGCTTCGGGACTCCTCGTCTAGCGGGGTCCTACGAGCAGTACTTC. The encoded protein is CASSFGTPRLAGSYEQYF. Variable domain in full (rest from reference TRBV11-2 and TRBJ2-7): EAGVAQSPRYKIIEKRQSVAFWCNPISGHATLYWYQQILGQGPKLLIQFQNNGVVDDSQLPKDRFSAERLKGVDSTLKIQPAKLEDSAVYLCASSFGTPRLAGSYEQYFGPGTRLTVT.

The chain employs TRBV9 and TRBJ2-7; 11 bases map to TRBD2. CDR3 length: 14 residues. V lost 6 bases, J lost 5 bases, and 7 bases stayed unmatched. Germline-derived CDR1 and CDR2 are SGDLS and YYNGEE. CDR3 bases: TGTGCCAGCAACGAAGGACTAGCGGGCCACGAGCAGTACTTC. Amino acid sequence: CASNEGLAGHEQYF.

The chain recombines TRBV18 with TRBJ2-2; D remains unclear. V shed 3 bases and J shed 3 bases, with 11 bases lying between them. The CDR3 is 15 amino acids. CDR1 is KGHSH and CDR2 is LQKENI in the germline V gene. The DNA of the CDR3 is TGTGCCAGCTCACCGGGTCGGTCGGACACCGGGGAGCTGTTTTTT. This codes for CASSPGRSDTGELFF.

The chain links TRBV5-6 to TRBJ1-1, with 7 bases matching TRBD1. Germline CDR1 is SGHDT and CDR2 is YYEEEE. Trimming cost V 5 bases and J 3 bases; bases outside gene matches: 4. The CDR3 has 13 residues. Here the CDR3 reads CASRGTEYTEAFF. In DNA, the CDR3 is TGTGCCAGCAGGGGGACAGAATACACTGAAGCTTTCTTT. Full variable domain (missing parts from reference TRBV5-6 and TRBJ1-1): DAGVTQSPTHLIKTRGQQVTLRCSPKSGHDTVSWYQQALGQGPQFIFQYYEEEERQRGNFPDRFSGHQFPNYSSELNVNALLLGDSALYLCASRGTEYTEAFFGQGTRLTVV.

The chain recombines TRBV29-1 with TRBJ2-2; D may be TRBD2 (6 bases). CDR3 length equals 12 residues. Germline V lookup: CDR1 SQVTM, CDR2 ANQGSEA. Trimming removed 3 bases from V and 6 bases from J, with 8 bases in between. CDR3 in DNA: TGCAGCGTTGAGGAGGGGCCCGGGGAGCTGTTTTTT. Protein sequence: CSVEEGPGELFF.

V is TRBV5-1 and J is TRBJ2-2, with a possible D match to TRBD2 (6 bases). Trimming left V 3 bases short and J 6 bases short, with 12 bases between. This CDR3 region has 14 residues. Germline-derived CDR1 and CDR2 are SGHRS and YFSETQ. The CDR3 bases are TGCGCCAGCAGCTCAAGACTAGGGCCCGGGGAGCTGTTTTTT. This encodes CASSSRLGPGELFF.

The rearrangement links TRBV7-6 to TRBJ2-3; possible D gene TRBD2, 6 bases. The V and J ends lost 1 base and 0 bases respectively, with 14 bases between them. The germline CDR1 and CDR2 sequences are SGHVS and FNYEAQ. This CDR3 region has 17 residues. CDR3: CASSLGGSGHSTDTQYF. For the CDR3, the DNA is TGTGCCAGCAGCTTAGGTGGGAGCGGGCATAGCACAGATACGCAGTATTTT.

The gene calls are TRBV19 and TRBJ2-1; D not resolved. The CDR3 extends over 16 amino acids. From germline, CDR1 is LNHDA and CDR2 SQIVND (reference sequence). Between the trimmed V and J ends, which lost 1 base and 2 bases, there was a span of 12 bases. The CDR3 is CASSIAGTLAYNEQFF. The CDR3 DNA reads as TGTGCCAGTAGTATAGCAGGCACCCTTGCCTACAATGAGCAGTTCTTC.